These T cell receptor beta chains were read from a single sample in a study of lymphopenia after photon versus proton radiotherapy. Assay used: immunoSEQ multiplex PCR; TCRdb lists only in-frame clones, some missing. Here the sample spans 40,000 or so clones, about 93% being singletons. The specimen was peripheral blood, collected from a patient treated with photon-based radiotherapy. Receptor source: a man in his sixties with cholangiocarcinoma. CDR3s include the opening cysteine and the closing phenylalanine or tryptophan. Each record gives: V gene, J gene, D gene, clone size, CDR3 DNA, CDR3 protein. D genes are given only for firm matches. The size field is filled for only some rows; it gives once, few, many or a size class.

TRBV19,TRBJ1-2,TRBD1,.,TGTGCCAGTAGCGAACAGGGGAGCAACTATGGCTACACCTTC,CASSEQGSNYGYTF
TRBV28,TRBJ2-7,TRBD2,.,TGTGCCAGCAGCGGAAACCTAGCGGATGAGCAGTACTTC,CASSGNLADEQYF
TRBV7-8,TRBJ2-2,.,.,TGTGCCAGCAGCTTAGCGGCAAGGAACACCGGGGAGCTGTTTTTT,CASSLAARNTGELFF
TRBV6-5,TRBJ1-2,.,once,TGTGCCAGCAGTCAGGACAGTGGTGGCTACACCTTC,CASSQDSGGYTF
TRBV7-2,TRBJ1-5,.,.,TGTGCCAGCAGCTTAGATCCTCTCAGGGGCCATCAGCCCCAGCATTTT,CASSLDPLRGHQPQHF
TRBV28,TRBJ1-2,.,.,TGTGCCAGCCAAATCTCGGGTAACTATGGCTACACCTTC,CASQISGNYGYTF
TRBV6-6,TRBJ2-6,TRBD1,.,TGTGCCAGCAATCGGGACAGGGGCTCTGGGGCCAACGTCCTGACTTTC,CASNRDRGSGANVLTF
TRBV19,TRBJ2-3,.,.,TGTGCCAGTAGTCCAGCGCAAAGCACAGATACGCAGTATTTT,CASSPAQSTDTQYF
TRBV4-3,TRBJ2-3,TRBD2,.,TGCGCCAGCAGCCAAGATATGAGCGGGGGGCCCACAGATACGCAGTATTTT,CASSQDMSGGPTDTQYF
TRBV19,TRBJ2-5,.,.,TGTGCCAGTGGTAGGGAGGCCTCGTCCCAAGAGACCCAGTACTTC,CASGREASSQETQYF
TRBV19,TRBJ2-2,TRBD2,once,TGTGCCAGTAGCCGCGGGGGTGCGAACACCGGGGAGCTGTTTTTT,CASSRGGANTGELFF
TRBV7-3,TRBJ2-1,.,.,TGTGCCAGCAGCTTAACGCAGGATGAGCAGTTCTTC,CASSLTQDEQFF
TRBV28,TRBJ2-7,TRBD2,once,TGTGCCAGCAGTTTGAGGACTAGCGTCAATAGGGACTACGAGCAGTACTTC,CASSLRTSVNRDYEQYF
TRBV28,TRBJ1-4,TRBD1,.,TGTGCCAGCAGCTCGACAGGGGGCGCCGGAATACTGAAACTGTTTTTT,CASSSTGGAGILKLFF
TRBV7-3,TRBJ2-1,.,once,TGTGCCAGCAGCTTAAATGTCGGGGTTAGCTTTAATGAGCAGTTCTTC,CASSLNVGVSFNEQFF
TRBV6-5,TRBJ2-7,TRBD2,.,TGTGCCAGCAGTCAAGGGAGGGGCGGCGAGCAGTACTTC,CASSQGRGGEQYF
TRBV5-1,TRBJ1-2,TRBD1,.,TGCGCCAGCAGCTACAACACCCGGACAGGCGACTATGGCTACACCTTC,CASSYNTRTGDYGYTF
TRBV11-3,TRBJ2-6,.,.,TGTGCCAGCAGCTTTACGGGACTTCCTTCTGGGGCCAACGTCCTGACTTTC,CASSFTGLPSGANVLTF
TRBV2,TRBJ1-4,TRBD1,.,TGTGCCAGCAGCGGACAGGGGGTAATGGGTGAAAAACTGTTTTTT,CASSGQGVMGEKLFF
TRBV4-3,TRBJ2-3,.,.,TGCGCCAGCAGCCAAGGTCTTCTTGGGCCAGATACGCAGTATTTT,CASSQGLLGPDTQYF
TRBV7-9,TRBJ1-2,TRBD1,.,TGTGCCAGCAGCGGGCGGGGACAGGCGATAAACTATGGCTACACCTTC,CASSGRGQAINYGYTF
TRBV27,TRBJ1-1,.,.,TGTGCCAGCAGAGATGGTGGCACTGAAGCTTTCTTT,CASRDGGTEAFF
TRBV5-4,TRBJ1-2,.,.,TGTGCCAGCAGGATCCCCCCGGGGGGTGGCTACACCTTC,CASRIPPGGGYTF